This TCR beta chain was identified during a study of T cell responses to AZD1222 COVID-19 vaccine. Data came from immunoSEQ multiplex PCR; TCRdb stores just in-frame clones and leaves some out. The table shows just under 150,000 clones, with approximately 89% occurring only once. CDR3 size: 14 residues. Germline assignment: CDR1 KGHSH and CDR2 LQKENI. V was trimmed by 5 bases and J by 6 bases, leaving 16 bases between them. Sequenced here: peripheral blood, sampled 28 days after the second AZD1222 dose. The gene calls are TRBV18 and TRBJ1-2, with D possibly TRBD1 on 5 matching bases. This clonotype originated in an adult who received the AZD1222 COVID-19 vaccine. CDR3 sequence (DNA): TGTGCCAGCTCAACCCCCAGGGTTCTGAATGGCTACACCTTC. It translates to CASSTPRVLNGYTF.